This T cell receptor beta chain originates from a study of read filtering for tumor transcriptome and immune sequencing. Of note for this clonotype: A much larger clonotype is one base distant, so this may be a read error.

The germline V gene has CDR1 SGHVS and CDR2 FQNEAQ. This CDR3 contains 15 residues. Molecular barcoded adaptors covering alpha/delta and beta/gamma chains were used on 400 to 450 ng RNA. MiXCR, run by TCRdb on the reads, gives a single entry per CDR3 protein. The table lists tens of thousands of distinct CDR3 sequences, about 20% of them singletons. Sequenced sample: a population of CD138-negative cells sorted from bone marrow. This clonotype originated in a donor at least 40 years old with multiple myeloma. This chain joins TRBV7-8 and TRBJ2-7; the D gene could be TRBD1 or TRBD2 (6 bases each). The CDR3 DNA sequence: TGTGCCGGCAGCTTAGCGCCGGGGGCTCGGTACGAGCAGTACTTC. The encoded protein is CAGSLAPGARYEQYF. The full variable domain, with the rest looked up from reference TRBV7-8 and TRBJ2-7, is GAGVSQSPRYKVAKRGQDVALRCDPISGHVSLFWYQQALGQGPEFLTYFQNEAQLDKSGLPSDRFFAERPEGSVSTLKIQRTQQEDSAVYLCAGSLAPGARYEQYFGPGTRLTVT.